This is a list of T cell receptor beta chains from one sample in a study of blood T cell repertoires in COVID-19. Clones were read by immunoSEQ multiplex PCR, and TCRdb kept only the in-frame ones, dropping some. The profile covers tens of thousands of clones, with around 84% appearing a single time and approximately 4.5% taken by the ten largest. Material for sequencing was peripheral blood. These receptors came from a man aged 50 to 60 with active COVID-19. Both conserved end residues are part of each CDR3. D genes are given only for firm matches. Size is omitted from some rows. Given values are once, few, many or a class for expanded clones.

j_call: TRBJ2-2
v_call: TRBV5-1
d_call: TRBD2
clone_size: .
cdr3_aa: CASSPGLVDGELFF
cdr3_nt: TGCGCCAGCAGCCCTGGACTAGTTGACGGGGAGCTGTTTTTT

j_call: TRBJ2-7
v_call: TRBV5-1
d_call: .
clone_size: .
cdr3_aa: CASSLLGGPYEQYF
cdr3_nt: TGCGCCAGCAGCTTGCTGGGGGGTCCCTACGAGCAGTACTTC

j_call: TRBJ2-2
v_call: TRBV10-1
d_call: .
clone_size: few
cdr3_aa: CASSGPNTGELFF
cdr3_nt: TGCGCCAGCAGTGGGCCGAACACCGGGGAGCTGTTTTTT

j_call: TRBJ2-7
v_call: TRBV4-1
d_call: TRBD2
clone_size: .
cdr3_aa: CASSPGTSGLKSYEQYF
cdr3_nt: TGCGCCAGCAGCCCCGGGACTAGCGGTCTTAAATCCTACGAGCAGTACTTC

j_call: TRBJ2-5
v_call: TRBV29-1
d_call: TRBD1
clone_size: .
cdr3_aa: CSVARGRRGETQYF
cdr3_nt: TGCAGCGTTGCAAGGGGGCGGCGAGGAGAGACCCAGTACTTC

j_call: TRBJ2-1
v_call: TRBV11-2
d_call: .
clone_size: .
cdr3_aa: CASSLYGTRSYNEQFF
cdr3_nt: TGTGCCAGCAGCTTATATGGGACACGCTCTTACAATGAGCAGTTCTTC

j_call: TRBJ1-4
v_call: TRBV5-7
d_call: .
clone_size: .
cdr3_aa: CASSLPREGEKLFF
cdr3_nt: TGTGCCAGCAGCTTGCCCAGGGAAGGGGAAAAACTGTTTTTT

j_call: TRBJ2-3
v_call: TRBV12-5
d_call: .
clone_size: .
cdr3_aa: CASGLEAETVQYF
cdr3_nt: TGTGCTAGTGGTTTGGAAGCGGAAACAGTGCAGTATTTT

j_call: TRBJ2-7
v_call: TRBV28
d_call: .
clone_size: .
cdr3_aa: CASTSGSRSYEQYF
cdr3_nt: TGTGCCAGCACCTCCGGGAGCAGATCCTACGAGCAGTACTTC

j_call: TRBJ1-3
v_call: TRBV5-5
d_call: .
clone_size: once
cdr3_aa: CASTFRDTYSGNTIYF
cdr3_nt: TGTGCCAGCACCTTCCGGGACACCTACTCTGGAAACACCATATATTTT

j_call: TRBJ2-2
v_call: TRBV7-9
d_call: TRBD1
clone_size: .
cdr3_aa: CASSSGQGSGELFF
cdr3_nt: TGTGCCAGCAGCTCGGGACAGGGTTCCGGGGAGCTGTTTTTT

j_call: TRBJ2-3
v_call: TRBV5-4
d_call: TRBD1
clone_size: .
cdr3_aa: CASSLVDRDTDTQYF
cdr3_nt: TGTGCCAGCAGCTTGGTGGACAGGGACACAGATACGCAGTATTTT

j_call: TRBJ2-7
v_call: TRBV27
d_call: .
clone_size: .
cdr3_aa: CASSFVIGQSYEQYF
cdr3_nt: TGTGCCAGCAGTTTCGTAATAGGACAATCTTACGAGCAGTACTTC

j_call: TRBJ2-5
v_call: TRBV5-1
d_call: .
clone_size: .
cdr3_aa: CASSLTGRQETQYF
cdr3_nt: TGCGCCAGCAGCCTAACAGGGCGGCAAGAGACCCAGTACTTC

j_call: TRBJ2-7
v_call: TRBV4-1
d_call: .
clone_size: .
cdr3_aa: CASSQGGHEQYF
cdr3_nt: TGCGCCAGCAGCCAAGGAGGCCACGAGCAGTACTTC

j_call: TRBJ2-7
v_call: TRBV6-5
d_call: .
clone_size: once
cdr3_aa: CASSTRTGSYEQYF
cdr3_nt: TGTGCCAGCAGTACCCGGACGGGGTCCTACGAGCAGTACTTC

j_call: TRBJ1-1
v_call: TRBV6-2/TRBV6-3
d_call: TRBD1
clone_size: .
cdr3_aa: CASSRQGPEGEAFF
cdr3_nt: TGTGCCAGCAGTCGACAGGGACCCGAAGGCGAAGCTTTCTTT

j_call: TRBJ2-7
v_call: TRBV5-1
d_call: .
clone_size: .
cdr3_aa: CASSLESRGASEQYF
cdr3_nt: TGCGCCAGCAGCTTGGAGAGCAGGGGCGCCTCCGAGCAGTACTTC

j_call: TRBJ2-5
v_call: TRBV12-3/TRBV12-4
d_call: .
clone_size: .
cdr3_aa: CASSSDSETQYF
cdr3_nt: TGTGCCAGCTCATCCGACTCGGAGACCCAGTACTTC

j_call: TRBJ1-5
v_call: TRBV28
d_call: .
clone_size: .
cdr3_aa: CASSFRVTPQHF
cdr3_nt: TGTGCCAGCAGTTTCCGAGTTACTCCCCAGCATTTT

j_call: TRBJ1-1
v_call: TRBV19
d_call: .
clone_size: .
cdr3_aa: CASSMGEGDTEAFF
cdr3_nt: TGTGCCAGTAGTATGGGAGAGGGCGACACTGAAGCTTTCTTT

j_call: TRBJ1-5
v_call: TRBV7-2
d_call: .
clone_size: few
cdr3_aa: CASSLDRGNQPQHF
cdr3_nt: TGTGCCAGCAGCTTAGACAGGGGCAATCAGCCCCAGCATTTT

j_call: TRBJ2-1
v_call: TRBV3-1/TRBV3-2
d_call: TRBD2
clone_size: .
cdr3_aa: CASSRGLAGGLGYNEQFF
cdr3_nt: TGTGCCAGCAGCCGGGGTCTAGCGGGGGGCCTGGGCTACAATGAGCAGTTCTTC

j_call: TRBJ2-5
v_call: TRBV4-3
d_call: TRBD2
clone_size: .
cdr3_aa: CASSQGAIAGGETQYF
cdr3_nt: TGCGCCAGCAGCCAAGGGGCCATTGCCGGGGGGGAGACCCAGTACTTC

j_call: TRBJ2-2
v_call: TRBV18
d_call: TRBD2
clone_size: .
cdr3_aa: CASSAGLAGTGELFF
cdr3_nt: TGTGCCAGCTCGGCGGGACTAGCGGGGACCGGGGAGCTGTTTTTT

j_call: TRBJ1-4
v_call: TRBV4-3
d_call: .
clone_size: .
cdr3_aa: CASSQDHWKQGGEKLFF
cdr3_nt: TGCGCCAGCAGCCAAGATCATTGGAAACAGGGTGGAGAAAAACTGTTTTTT

j_call: TRBJ1-1
v_call: TRBV6-5
d_call: .
clone_size: .
cdr3_aa: CASSYEASTEAFF
cdr3_nt: TGTGCCAGCAGTTACGAAGCTTCCACTGAAGCTTTCTTT

j_call: TRBJ2-7
v_call: TRBV6-1
d_call: TRBD1
clone_size: .
cdr3_aa: CASSDTTGVHEQYF
cdr3_nt: TGTGCCAGCAGTGACACGACAGGGGTACATGAGCAGTACTTC

j_call: TRBJ2-1
v_call: TRBV5-1
d_call: TRBD2
clone_size: .
cdr3_aa: CASSLVSSGGYNEQFF
cdr3_nt: TGCGCCAGCAGCTTGGTTTCCAGCGGGGGGTACAATGAGCAGTTCTTC

j_call: TRBJ2-1
v_call: TRBV29-1
d_call: .
clone_size: few
cdr3_aa: CSVVGLLSSYNEQFF
cdr3_nt: TGCAGCGTTGTTGGGCTCCTTAGCTCCTACAATGAGCAGTTCTTC

j_call: TRBJ1-1
v_call: TRBV7-8
d_call: TRBD1
clone_size: once
cdr3_aa: CASSRGSQGARTEAFF
cdr3_nt: TGTGCCAGCAGCAGGGGGAGTCAGGGGGCACGAACTGAAGCTTTCTTT

j_call: TRBJ2-7
v_call: TRBV18
d_call: TRBD1
clone_size: .
cdr3_aa: CASSSGDRAYEQYF
cdr3_nt: TGTGCCAGCTCTTCAGGGGACAGGGCCTACGAGCAGTACTTC

j_call: TRBJ2-1
v_call: TRBV19
d_call: TRBD2
clone_size: .
cdr3_aa: CASLLTGTSSEQFF
cdr3_nt: TGTGCCAGTCTCTTGACCGGGACTAGTAGCGAGCAGTTCTTC

j_call: TRBJ2-7
v_call: TRBV6-5
d_call: TRBD1
clone_size: .
cdr3_aa: CASSRWDRGHEQYF
cdr3_nt: TGTGCCAGCAGCCGATGGGACAGGGGGCACGAGCAGTACTTC

j_call: TRBJ2-1
v_call: TRBV10-2
d_call: .
clone_size: .
cdr3_aa: CASRNGLLAPFF
cdr3_nt: TGCGCCAGCAGAAACGGACTACTCGCTCCGTTCTTC

j_call: TRBJ2-1
v_call: TRBV9
d_call: .
clone_size: .
cdr3_aa: CASSLRDNSYNEQFF
cdr3_nt: TGTGCCAGCAGCCTCCGGGACAACTCCTACAATGAGCAGTTCTTC

j_call: TRBJ2-7
v_call: TRBV19
d_call: TRBD1
clone_size: .
cdr3_aa: CAASDRGLGEQYF
cdr3_nt: TGTGCCGCCTCGGACAGGGGGCTTGGCGAGCAGTACTTC

j_call: TRBJ2-2
v_call: TRBV6-5
d_call: TRBD2
clone_size: medium-sized
cdr3_aa: CASSYSTSGHGELFF
cdr3_nt: TGTGCCAGCAGTTACTCAACTAGCGGGCACGGGGAGCTGTTTTTT

j_call: TRBJ2-1
v_call: TRBV4-1
d_call: TRBD2
clone_size: once
cdr3_aa: CASSQRLLAGAVNEQFF
cdr3_nt: TGCGCCAGCAGCCAAAGGCTACTAGCGGGGGCCGTAAATGAGCAGTTCTTC

j_call: TRBJ1-3
v_call: TRBV24-1
d_call: .
clone_size: .
cdr3_aa: CATSDTRILSAYSGNTIYF
cdr3_nt: TGTGCCACCAGTGACACCAGGATCCTCTCCGCCTACTCTGGAAACACCATATATTTT

j_call: TRBJ2-6
v_call: TRBV13
d_call: TRBD1
clone_size: few
cdr3_aa: CASSLKGDRVPYGANVLTF
cdr3_nt: TGTGCCAGCAGCTTAAAGGGCGACAGGGTGCCTTATGGGGCCAACGTCCTGACTTTC

j_call: TRBJ1-2
v_call: TRBV5-4
d_call: .
clone_size: once
cdr3_aa: CASSWEGRSNYGYTF
cdr3_nt: TGTGCCAGCAGCTGGGAGGGGCGTAGCAACTATGGCTACACCTTC

j_call: TRBJ1-2
v_call: TRBV9
d_call: TRBD1
clone_size: .
cdr3_aa: CASSADRGILYGYTF
cdr3_nt: TGTGCCAGCAGCGCGGACAGGGGGATTCTCTATGGCTACACCTTC

j_call: TRBJ2-7
v_call: TRBV18
d_call: TRBD1
clone_size: once
cdr3_aa: CASSPWDRGMEQYF
cdr3_nt: TGTGCCAGCTCACCATGGGACAGGGGGATGGAGCAGTACTTC

j_call: TRBJ2-7
v_call: TRBV28
d_call: .
clone_size: .
cdr3_aa: CASGKLVYEQYF
cdr3_nt: TGTGCCAGCGGAAAGCTAGTCTACGAGCAGTACTTC

j_call: TRBJ1-6
v_call: TRBV4-1
d_call: .
clone_size: .
cdr3_aa: CASSQYILSDSPLHF
cdr3_nt: TGCGCCAGCAGCCAATATATCCTATCGGATTCACCCCTCCACTTT

j_call: TRBJ1-3
v_call: TRBV10-3
d_call: .
clone_size: .
cdr3_aa: CAISEFPGLSSGNTIYF
cdr3_nt: TGTGCCATCAGTGAGTTCCCGGGACTAAGCTCTGGAAACACCATATATTTT